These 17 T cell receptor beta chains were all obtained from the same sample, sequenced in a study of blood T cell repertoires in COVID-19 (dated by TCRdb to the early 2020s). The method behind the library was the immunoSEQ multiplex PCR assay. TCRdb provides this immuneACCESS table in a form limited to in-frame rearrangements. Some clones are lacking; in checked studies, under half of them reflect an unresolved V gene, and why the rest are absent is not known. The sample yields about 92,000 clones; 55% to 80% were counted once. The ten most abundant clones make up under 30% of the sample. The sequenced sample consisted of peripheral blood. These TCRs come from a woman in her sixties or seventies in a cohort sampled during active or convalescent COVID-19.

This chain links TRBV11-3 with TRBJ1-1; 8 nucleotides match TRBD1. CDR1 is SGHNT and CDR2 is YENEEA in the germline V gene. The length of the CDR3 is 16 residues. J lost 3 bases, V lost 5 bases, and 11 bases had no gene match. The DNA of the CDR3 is TGTGCCAGCAGCCGAGGCCCAGGGGGCCGGGACACTGAAGCTTTCTTT. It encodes CASSRGPGGRDTEAFF.

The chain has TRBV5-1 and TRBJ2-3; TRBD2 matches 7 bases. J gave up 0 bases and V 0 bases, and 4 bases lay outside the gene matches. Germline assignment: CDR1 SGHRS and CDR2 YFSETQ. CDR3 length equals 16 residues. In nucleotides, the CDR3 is TGCGCCAGCAGCTTGGACGGCGGGGGAAGCACAGATACGCAGTATTTT. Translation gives CASSLDGGGSTDTQYF.

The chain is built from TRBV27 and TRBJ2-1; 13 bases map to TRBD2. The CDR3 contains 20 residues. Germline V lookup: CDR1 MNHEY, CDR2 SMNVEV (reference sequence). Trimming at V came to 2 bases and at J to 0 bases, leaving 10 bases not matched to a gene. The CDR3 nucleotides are TGTGCCAGCAGTTTAATCCCTGGGACTAGCGGGGTAAGCTCCTACAATGAGCAGTTCTTC. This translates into CASSLIPGTSGVSSYNEQFF.

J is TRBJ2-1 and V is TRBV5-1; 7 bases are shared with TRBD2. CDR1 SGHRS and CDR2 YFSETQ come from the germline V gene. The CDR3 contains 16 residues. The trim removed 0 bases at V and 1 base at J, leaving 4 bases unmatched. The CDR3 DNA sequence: TGCGCCAGCAGCTTGGGGGCGGGGGAGTCCTACAATGAGCAGTTCTTC. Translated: CASSLGAGESYNEQFF.

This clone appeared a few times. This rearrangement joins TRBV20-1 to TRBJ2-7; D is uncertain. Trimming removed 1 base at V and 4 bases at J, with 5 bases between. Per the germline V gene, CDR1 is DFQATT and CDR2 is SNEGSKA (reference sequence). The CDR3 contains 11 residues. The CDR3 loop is CSARVGYEQYF. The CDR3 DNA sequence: TGCAGTGCTAGAGTCGGGTACGAGCAGTACTTC.

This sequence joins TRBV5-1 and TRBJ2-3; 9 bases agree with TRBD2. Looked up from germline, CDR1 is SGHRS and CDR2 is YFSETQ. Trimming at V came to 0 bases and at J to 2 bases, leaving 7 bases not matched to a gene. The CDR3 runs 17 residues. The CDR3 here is CASSLDLSGGPTDTQYF. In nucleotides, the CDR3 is TGCGCCAGCAGCTTGGATTTGAGCGGGGGGCCCACAGATACGCAGTATTTT.

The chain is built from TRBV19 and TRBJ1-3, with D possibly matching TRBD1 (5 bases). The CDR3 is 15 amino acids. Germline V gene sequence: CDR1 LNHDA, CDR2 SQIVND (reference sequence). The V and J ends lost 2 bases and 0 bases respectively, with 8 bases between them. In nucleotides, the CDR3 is TGTGCCAGTAGTATAAGCAGGGCCTCTGGAAACACCATATATTTT. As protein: CASSISRASGNTIYF.

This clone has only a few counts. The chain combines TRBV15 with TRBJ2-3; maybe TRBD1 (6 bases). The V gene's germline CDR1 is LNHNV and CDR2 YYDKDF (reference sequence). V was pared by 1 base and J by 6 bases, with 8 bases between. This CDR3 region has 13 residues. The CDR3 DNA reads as TGTGCCACCAGCAGAGGCAGGGGTGATACGCAGTATTTT. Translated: CATSRGRGDTQYF.

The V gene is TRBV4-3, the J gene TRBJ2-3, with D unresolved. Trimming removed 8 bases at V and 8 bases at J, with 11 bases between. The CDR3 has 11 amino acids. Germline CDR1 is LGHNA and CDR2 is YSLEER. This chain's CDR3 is CASSLASTQYF. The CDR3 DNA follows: TGCGCCAGCTCCTTAGCAAGTACGCAGTATTTT.

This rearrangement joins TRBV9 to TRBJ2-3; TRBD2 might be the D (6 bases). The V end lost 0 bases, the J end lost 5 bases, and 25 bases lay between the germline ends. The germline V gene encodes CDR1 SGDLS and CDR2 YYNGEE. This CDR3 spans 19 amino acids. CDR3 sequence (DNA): TGTGCCAGCAGCGTAGGGGTTGGGCGGCTAGCGTTGTCCCGAGATACGCAGTATTTT. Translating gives CASSVGVGRLALSRDTQYF.

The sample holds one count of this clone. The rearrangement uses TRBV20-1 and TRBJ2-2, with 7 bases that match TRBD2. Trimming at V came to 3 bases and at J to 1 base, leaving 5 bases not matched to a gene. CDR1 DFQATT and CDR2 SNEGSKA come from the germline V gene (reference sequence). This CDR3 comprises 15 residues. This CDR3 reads CSASQAGQNTGELFF. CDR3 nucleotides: TGCAGTGCTAGTCAAGCGGGGCAGAACACCGGGGAGCTGTTTTTT.

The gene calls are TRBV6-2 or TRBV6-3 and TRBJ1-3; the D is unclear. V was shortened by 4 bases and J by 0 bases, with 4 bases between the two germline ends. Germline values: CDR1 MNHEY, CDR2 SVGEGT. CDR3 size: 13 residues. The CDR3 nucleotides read TGTGCCAGCAGTTTCAGCTCTGGAAACACCATATATTTT. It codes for CASSFSSGNTIYF.

CDR3 bases: TGTGCCAGCAGCCAAGATTCGAGCGGGGGGCTTCAAGAGACCCAGTACTTC. Translation: CASSQDSSGGLQETQYF. This chain connects TRBV4-2 to TRBJ2-5, with 9 positions matching TRBD2. The CDR3 length is 17 residues. Germline V gene data show CDR1 as LGHNA and CDR2 as YNFKEQ. The V segment lost 0 bases and the J segment 2 bases; nucleotides outside the gene matches: 7.

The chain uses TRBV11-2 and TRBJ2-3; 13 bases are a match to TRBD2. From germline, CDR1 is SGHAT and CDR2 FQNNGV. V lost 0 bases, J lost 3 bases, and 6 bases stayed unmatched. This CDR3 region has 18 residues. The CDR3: CASSLEGRLAGGTDTQYF. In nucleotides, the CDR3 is TGTGCCAGCAGCTTAGAGGGGCGACTAGCGGGGGGTACAGATACGCAGTATTTT.

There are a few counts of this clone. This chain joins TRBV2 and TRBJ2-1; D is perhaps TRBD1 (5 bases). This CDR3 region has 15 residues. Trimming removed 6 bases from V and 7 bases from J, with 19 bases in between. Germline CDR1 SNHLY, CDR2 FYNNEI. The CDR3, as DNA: TGTGCCAGCAGGACGCCACTGACAGCTTCTAATGAGCAGTTCTTC. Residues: CASRTPLTASNEQFF.

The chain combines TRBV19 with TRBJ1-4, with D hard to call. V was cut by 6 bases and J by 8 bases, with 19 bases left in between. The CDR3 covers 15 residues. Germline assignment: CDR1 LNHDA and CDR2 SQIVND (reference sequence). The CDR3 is CASSPLAGEREKLFF. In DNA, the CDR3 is TGTGCCAGTAGCCCTCTCGCGGGAGAGCGCGAAAAACTGTTTTTT. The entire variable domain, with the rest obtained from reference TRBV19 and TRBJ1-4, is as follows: DGGITQSPKYLFRKEGQNVTLSCEQNLNHDAMYWYRQDPGQGLRLIYYSQIVNDFQKGDIAEGYSVSREKKESFPLTVTSAQKNPTAFYLCASSPLAGEREKLFFGSGTQLSVL.

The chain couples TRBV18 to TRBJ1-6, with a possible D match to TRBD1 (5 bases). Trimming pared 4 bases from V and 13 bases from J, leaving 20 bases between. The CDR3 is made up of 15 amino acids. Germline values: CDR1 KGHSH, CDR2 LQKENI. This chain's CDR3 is CASSQKTENQTPLHF. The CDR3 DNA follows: TGTGCCAGCTCACAGAAGACAGAAAATCAAACCCCCCTCCACTTT.